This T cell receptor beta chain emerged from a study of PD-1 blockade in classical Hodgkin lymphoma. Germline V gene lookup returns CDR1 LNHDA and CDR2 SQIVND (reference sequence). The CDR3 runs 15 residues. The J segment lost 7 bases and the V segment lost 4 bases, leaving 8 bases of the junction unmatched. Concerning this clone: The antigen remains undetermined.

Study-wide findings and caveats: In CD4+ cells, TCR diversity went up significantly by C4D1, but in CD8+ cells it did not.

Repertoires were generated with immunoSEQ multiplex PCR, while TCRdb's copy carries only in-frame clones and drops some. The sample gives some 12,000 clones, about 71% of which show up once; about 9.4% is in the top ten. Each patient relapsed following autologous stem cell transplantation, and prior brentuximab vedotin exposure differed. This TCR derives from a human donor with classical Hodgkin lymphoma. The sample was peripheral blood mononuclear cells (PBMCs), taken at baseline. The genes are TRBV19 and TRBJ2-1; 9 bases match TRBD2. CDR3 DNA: TGTGCCAGTAGTAGGGGCGGGGGGGCCGTGAATGAGCAGTTCTTC. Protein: CASSRGGGAVNEQFF.